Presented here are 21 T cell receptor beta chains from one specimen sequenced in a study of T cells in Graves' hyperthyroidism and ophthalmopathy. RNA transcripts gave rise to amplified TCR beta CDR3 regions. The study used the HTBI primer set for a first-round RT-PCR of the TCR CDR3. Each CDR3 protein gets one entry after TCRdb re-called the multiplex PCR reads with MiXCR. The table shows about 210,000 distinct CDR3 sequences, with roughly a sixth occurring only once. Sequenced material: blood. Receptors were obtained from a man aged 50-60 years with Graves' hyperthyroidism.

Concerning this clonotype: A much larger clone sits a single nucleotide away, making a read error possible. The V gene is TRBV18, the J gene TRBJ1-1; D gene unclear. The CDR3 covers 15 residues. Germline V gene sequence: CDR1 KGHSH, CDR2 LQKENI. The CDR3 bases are TGTGCCAGCCCACCAGAAGCAGGCGTGAACACTGAAGCTTTCTTT. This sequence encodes CASPPEAGVNTEAFF.

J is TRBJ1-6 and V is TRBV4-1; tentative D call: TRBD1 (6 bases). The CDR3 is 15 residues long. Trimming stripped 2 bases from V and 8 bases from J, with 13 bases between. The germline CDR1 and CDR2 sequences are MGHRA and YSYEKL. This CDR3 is CASSQTGASDSPLHF. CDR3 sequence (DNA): TGCGCCAGCAGCCAAACGGGGGCTTCGGATTCACCCCTCCACTTT.

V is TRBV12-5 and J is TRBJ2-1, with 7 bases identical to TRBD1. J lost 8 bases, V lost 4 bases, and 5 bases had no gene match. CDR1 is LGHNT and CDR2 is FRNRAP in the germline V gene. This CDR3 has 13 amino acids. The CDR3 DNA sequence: TGTGCTAGTGGTTCACAGGGGAAGGATGAGCAGTTCTTC. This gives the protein CASGSQGKDEQFF.

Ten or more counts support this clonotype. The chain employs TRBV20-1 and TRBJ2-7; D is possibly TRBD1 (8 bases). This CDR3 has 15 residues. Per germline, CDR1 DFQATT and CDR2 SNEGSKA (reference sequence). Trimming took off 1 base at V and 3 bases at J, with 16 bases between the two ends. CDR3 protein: CSARVQGGGDYEQYF. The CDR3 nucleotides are TGCAGTGCTAGAGTACAGGGGGGGGGGGACTACGAGCAGTACTTC.

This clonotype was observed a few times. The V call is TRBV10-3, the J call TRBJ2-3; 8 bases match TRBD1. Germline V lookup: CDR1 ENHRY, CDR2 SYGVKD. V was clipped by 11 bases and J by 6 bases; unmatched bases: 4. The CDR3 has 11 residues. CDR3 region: CASQGADTQYF. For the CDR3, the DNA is TGTGCCTCCCAGGGGGCTGATACGCAGTATTTT.

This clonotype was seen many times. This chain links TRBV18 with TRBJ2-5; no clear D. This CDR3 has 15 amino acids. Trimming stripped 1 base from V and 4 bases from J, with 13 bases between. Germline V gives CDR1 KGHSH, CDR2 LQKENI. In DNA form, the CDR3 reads TGTGCCAGCTCACCACGACAAGCCCAAGGAGAGACCCAGTACTTC. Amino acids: CASSPRQAQGETQYF.

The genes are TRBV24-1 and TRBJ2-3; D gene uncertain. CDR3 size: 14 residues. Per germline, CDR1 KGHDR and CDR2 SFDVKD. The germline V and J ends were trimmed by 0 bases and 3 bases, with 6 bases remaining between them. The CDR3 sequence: CATSDLQPTDTQYF. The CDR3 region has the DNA TGTGCCACCAGTGATTTGCAACCAACAGATACGCAGTATTTT.

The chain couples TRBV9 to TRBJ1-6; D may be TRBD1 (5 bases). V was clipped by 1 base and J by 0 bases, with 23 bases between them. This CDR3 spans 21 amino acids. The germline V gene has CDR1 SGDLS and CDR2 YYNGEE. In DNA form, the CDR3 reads TGTGCCAGCAGCGTAAAGAAAAGGGTGCACAGGCAGAGCTCCTATAATTCACCCCTCCACTTT. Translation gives CASSVKKRVHRQSSYNSPLHF.

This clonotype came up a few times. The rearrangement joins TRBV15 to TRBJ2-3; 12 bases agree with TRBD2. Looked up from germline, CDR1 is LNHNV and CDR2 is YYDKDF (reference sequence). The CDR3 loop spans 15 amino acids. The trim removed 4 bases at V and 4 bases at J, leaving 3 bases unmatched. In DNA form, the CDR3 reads TGTGCCACCAGCAAGACTAGCGGGAGTCCAGATACGCAGTATTTT. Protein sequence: CATSKTSGSPDTQYF.

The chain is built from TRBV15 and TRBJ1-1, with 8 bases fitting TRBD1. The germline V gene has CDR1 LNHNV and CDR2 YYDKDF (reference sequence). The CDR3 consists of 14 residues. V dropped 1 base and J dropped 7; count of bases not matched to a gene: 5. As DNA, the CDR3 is TGTGCCACCAGCAGAGTTTTCGGACAGGGTGAAGCTTTCTTT. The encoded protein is CATSRVFGQGEAFF.

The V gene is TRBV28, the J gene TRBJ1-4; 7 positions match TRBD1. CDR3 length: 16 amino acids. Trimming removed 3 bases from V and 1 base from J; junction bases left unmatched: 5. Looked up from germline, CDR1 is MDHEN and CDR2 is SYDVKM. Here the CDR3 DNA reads TGTGCCAGCAGTTTGCCGGGACAGCTAACTAATGAAAAACTGTTTTTT. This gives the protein CASSLPGQLTNEKLFF.

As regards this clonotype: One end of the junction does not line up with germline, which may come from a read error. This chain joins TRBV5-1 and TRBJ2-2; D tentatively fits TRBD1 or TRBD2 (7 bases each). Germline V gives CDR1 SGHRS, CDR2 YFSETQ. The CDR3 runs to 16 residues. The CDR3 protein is CTSSPGGGRGTGELFF. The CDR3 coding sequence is TGCACCAGCAGCCCGGGAGGAGGCAGGGGGACCGGGGAGCTGTTTTTT.

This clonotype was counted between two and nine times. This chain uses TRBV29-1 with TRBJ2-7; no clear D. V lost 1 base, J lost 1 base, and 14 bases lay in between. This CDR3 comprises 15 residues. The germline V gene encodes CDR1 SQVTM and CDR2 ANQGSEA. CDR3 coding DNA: TGCAGCGTTGAAGCGGGCAGGTATCCTTCCTACGAGCAGTACTTC. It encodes CSVEAGRYPSYEQYF.

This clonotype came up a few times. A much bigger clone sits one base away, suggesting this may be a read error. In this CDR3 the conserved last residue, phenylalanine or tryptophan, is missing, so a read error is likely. CDR3 protein: CASSSDTNTEAFS. In DNA, the CDR3 is TGTGCCAGCTCGTCTGACACGAACACTGAAGCTTTCTCT. The chain links TRBV18 to TRBJ1-1; D unresolved. Germline V gives CDR1 KGHSH, CDR2 LQKENI. The CDR3 sequence is 13 residues long. Trimming removed 6 bases at V and 1 base at J, with 9 bases between.

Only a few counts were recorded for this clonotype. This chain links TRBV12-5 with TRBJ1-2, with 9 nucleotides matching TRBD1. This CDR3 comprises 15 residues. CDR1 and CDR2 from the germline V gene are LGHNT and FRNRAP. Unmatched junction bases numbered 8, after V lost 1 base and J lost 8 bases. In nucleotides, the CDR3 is TGTGCTAGTGGTTTGGACCTGGGACAGGGAGGGGGCTACACCTTC. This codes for CASGLDLGQGGGYTF.

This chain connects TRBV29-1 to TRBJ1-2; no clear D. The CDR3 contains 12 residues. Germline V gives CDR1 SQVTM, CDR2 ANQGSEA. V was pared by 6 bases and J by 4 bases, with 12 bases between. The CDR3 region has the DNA TGCAGCGTCCCAACGGGCCTCTATGGCTACACCTTC. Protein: CSVPTGLYGYTF.

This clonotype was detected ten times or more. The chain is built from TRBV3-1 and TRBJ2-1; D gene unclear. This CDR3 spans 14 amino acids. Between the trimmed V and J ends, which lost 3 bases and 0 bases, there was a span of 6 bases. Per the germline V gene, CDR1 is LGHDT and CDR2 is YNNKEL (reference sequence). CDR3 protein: CASSHSGSYNEQFF. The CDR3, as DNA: TGTGCCAGCAGCCATAGTGGCTCCTACAATGAGCAGTTCTTC.

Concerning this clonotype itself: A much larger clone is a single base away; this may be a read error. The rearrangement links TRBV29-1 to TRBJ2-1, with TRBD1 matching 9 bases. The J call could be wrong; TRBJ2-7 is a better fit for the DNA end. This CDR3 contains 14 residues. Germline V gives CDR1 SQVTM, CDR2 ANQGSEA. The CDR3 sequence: CSADAGTGRNEQYF. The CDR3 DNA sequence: TGCAGCGCGGACGCCGGGACAGGGCGGAATGAGCAGTACTTC.

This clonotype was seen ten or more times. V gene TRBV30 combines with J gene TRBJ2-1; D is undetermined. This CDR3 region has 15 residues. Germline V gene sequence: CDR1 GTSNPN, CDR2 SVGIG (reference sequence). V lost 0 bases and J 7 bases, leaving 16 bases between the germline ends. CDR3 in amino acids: CAWSVLVGFGNEQFF. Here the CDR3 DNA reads TGTGCCTGGAGTGTACTTGTTGGGTTTGGGAATGAGCAGTTCTTC. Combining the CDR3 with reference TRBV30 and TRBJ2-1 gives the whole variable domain SQTIHQWPATLVQPVGSPLSLECTVEGTSNPNLYWYRQAAGRGLQLLFYSVGIGQISSEVPQNLSASRPQDRQFILSSKKLLLSDSGFYLCAWSVLVGFGNEQFFGPGTRLTVL.

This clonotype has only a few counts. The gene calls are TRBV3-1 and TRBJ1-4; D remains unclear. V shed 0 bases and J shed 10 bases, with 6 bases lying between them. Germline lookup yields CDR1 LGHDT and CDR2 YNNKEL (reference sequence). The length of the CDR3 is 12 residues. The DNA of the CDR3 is TGTGCCAGCAGCCAAGATCTCGGAAAACTGTTTTTT. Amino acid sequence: CASSQDLGKLFF.

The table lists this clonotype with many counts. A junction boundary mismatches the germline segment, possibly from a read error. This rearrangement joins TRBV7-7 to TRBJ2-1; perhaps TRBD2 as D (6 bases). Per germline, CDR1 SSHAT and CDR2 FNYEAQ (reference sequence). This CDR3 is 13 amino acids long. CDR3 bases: TGTGCTAGCAGCCGGGACTGGGGGACTGAGCAGTTCTTC. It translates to CASSRDWGTEQFF.